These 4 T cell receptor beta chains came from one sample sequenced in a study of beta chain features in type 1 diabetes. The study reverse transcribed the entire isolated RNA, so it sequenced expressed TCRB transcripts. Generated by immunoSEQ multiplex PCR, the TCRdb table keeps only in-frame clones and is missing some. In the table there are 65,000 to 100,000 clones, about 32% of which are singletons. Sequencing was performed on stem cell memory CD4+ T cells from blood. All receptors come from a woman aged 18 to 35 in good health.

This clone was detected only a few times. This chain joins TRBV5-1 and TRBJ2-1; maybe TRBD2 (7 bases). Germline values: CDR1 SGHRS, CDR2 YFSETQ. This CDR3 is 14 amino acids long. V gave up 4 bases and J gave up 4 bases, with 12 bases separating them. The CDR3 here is CASSPGGAYNEQFF. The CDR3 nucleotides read TGCGCCAGCAGCCCGGGGGGCGCTTACAATGAGCAGTTCTTC.

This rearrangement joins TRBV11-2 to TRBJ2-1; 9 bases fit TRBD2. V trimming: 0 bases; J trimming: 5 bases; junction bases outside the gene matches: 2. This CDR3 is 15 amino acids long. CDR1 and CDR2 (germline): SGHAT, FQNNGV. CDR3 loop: CASSLELAGHNEQFF. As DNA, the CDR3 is TGTGCCAGCAGCTTAGAACTAGCGGGCCACAATGAGCAGTTCTTC.

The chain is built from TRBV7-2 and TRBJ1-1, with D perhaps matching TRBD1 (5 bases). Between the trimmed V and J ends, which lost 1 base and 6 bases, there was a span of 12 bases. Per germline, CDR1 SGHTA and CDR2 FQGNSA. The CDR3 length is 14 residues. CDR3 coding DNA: TGTGCCAGCAGCTTAGACGGGGGTCGTGCTGAAGCTTTCTTT. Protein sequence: CASSLDGGRAEAFF.

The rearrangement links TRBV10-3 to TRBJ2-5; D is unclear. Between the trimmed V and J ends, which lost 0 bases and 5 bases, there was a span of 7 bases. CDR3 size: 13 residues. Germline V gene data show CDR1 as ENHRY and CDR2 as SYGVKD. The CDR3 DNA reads TGTGCCATCAGTGAGTCATGGAGCGAGACCCAGTACTTC. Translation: CAISESWSETQYF.